The present T cell receptor beta chain was sequenced within a study of shared clonotypes between healthy human individuals. Study background: Used for every donor were three CD4 naive, three CD4 memory, two CD8 naive and one CD8 memory plate. Study findings and constraints: Sequencing depth was predicted to influence how clonotypes are shared among donors. Compared with memory subsets, naive subsets generally had larger estimated richness.

CD4+ cells yielded CD45RA+ naive and CD45RA-negative memory subsets. Produced via immunoSEQ multiplex PCR; TCRdb's table is partial and in-frame only. Of approximately 1.1 million clones in the sample, 75% to 85% are singletons; the top ten hold around 0.47%. Looked up from germline, CDR1 is SGHTA and CDR2 is FQGNSA. J gave up 5 bases and V 5 bases, and 4 bases lay outside the gene matches. CDR3 length: 14 amino acids. Worth noting for this clone: What it binds is not known.

The origin of this receptor is a man between 18 and 29 years old in good health. Some clones in this sample may be carry-over from other donors' samples. The chain has TRBV7-2 and TRBJ1-5; 9 bases align to TRBD1. Sequencing was done on a sample of memory CD4+ T cells from PBMCs. Described subset: CD45RA-negative fraction. CDR3 bases: TGTGCCAGCAGCATAGACAGGGGGTATCAGCCCCAGCATTTT. It specifies CASSIDRGYQPQHF.